Below, 25 T cell receptor beta chains from the same sample are listed, as sequenced in a study of blood T cell repertoires in COVID-19. Sequenced by immunoSEQ multiplex PCR; TCRdb stores in-frame clones only, minus some. The data hold 250,000 or so clones, with 70% to 90% observed a single time. The sample was peripheral blood. The receptors originated from a woman aged 25 to 45 with COVID-19, enrolled during active disease.

The chain carries TRBV24-1 and TRBJ2-3, with TRBD1 matching over 8 bases. Per germline, CDR1 KGHDR and CDR2 SFDVKD. The ends lost 6 bases at V and 5 bases at J; junction bases unmatched: 3. The CDR3 consists of 13 residues. The CDR3 region has the DNA TGTGCCACCAGTCAGGGGGCTCAAGATACGCAGTATTTT. This codes for CATSQGAQDTQYF.

This clone was recorded a few times. The chain carries TRBV10-3 and TRBJ1-1, with TRBD1 matching 7 bases. The CDR3 is 13 residues long. With V trimmed by 10 bases and J by 2 bases, 7 bases remained unmatched. Germline values: CDR1 ENHRY, CDR2 SYGVKD. The CDR3 reads CATTGTENTEAFF. The CDR3 DNA is TGTGCCACTACCGGGACAGAAAACACTGAAGCTTTCTTT.

The chain employs TRBV5-5 and TRBJ1-1; D unresolved. Trimming removed 2 bases at V and 11 bases at J, with 13 bases between. The germline gives CDR1 SGHKS, CDR2 YYEKEE (reference sequence). CDR3 length equals 12 residues. CDR3 region: CASSFSFQVAFF. The CDR3 DNA follows: TGTGCCAGCAGCTTTTCCTTTCAGGTGGCTTTCTTT.

V and J are TRBV19 and TRBJ1-6; 7 positions match TRBD1. The V gene's germline CDR1 is LNHDA and CDR2 SQIVND (reference sequence). V shed 5 bases and J 8 bases; nucleotides not matched to a gene: 12. The CDR3 loop spans 16 amino acids. CDR3 residues: CASSVQHRGKYSPLHF. CDR3 DNA sequence: TGTGCCAGTAGTGTCCAACACAGGGGAAAGTATTCACCCCTCCACTTT.

This clone came up once. The chain has TRBV18 and TRBJ1-6; D is unclear. The CDR3 loop spans 19 amino acids. CDR1 is KGHSH and CDR2 is LQKENI in the germline V gene. Trimming pared 4 bases from V and 0 bases from J, leaving 19 bases between. The CDR3 loop reads CASSLSSREGSSYNSPLHF. CDR3 in DNA: TGTGCCAGCTCACTAAGTTCGAGAGAAGGGAGCTCCTATAATTCACCCCTCCACTTT.

The chain has TRBV20-1 and TRBJ2-7; 12 nucleotides align to TRBD2. The CDR3 has 15 residues. Germline loops: CDR1 DFQATT, CDR2 SNEGSKA (reference sequence). With 3 bases clipped from V and 7 bases from J, the junction kept 10 bases outside the gene matches. CDR3 region: CSASRASGGVGEQYF. The CDR3 DNA reads as TGCAGTGCTAGTAGGGCTAGCGGGGGGGTAGGAGAGCAGTACTTC.

The chain has TRBV19 and TRBJ1-1; D perhaps matches TRBD1 (5 bases). Germline values: CDR1 LNHDA, CDR2 SQIVND (reference sequence). The germline V and J ends were trimmed by 3 bases and 0 bases, with 14 bases remaining between them. The CDR3 is 16 residues long. The CDR3 coding sequence is TGTGCCAGTAGTATTGATGGACATAACATGAACACTGAAGCTTTCTTT. It translates to CASSIDGHNMNTEAFF.

The chain is built from TRBV4-1 and TRBJ2-7; 8 bases map to TRBD1. The germline gives CDR1 MGHRA, CDR2 YSYEKL. Trimming removed 0 bases from V and 7 bases from J; junction bases left unmatched: 8. The CDR3 sequence is 15 residues long. The CDR3 DNA reads TGCGCCAGCAGCCAAGAGGGAGGCAGGGGGCGTGAGCAGTACTTC. Amino acids: CASSQEGGRGREQYF.

The chain has TRBV5-1 and TRBJ1-3, with 10 bases aligning to TRBD1. In germline, CDR1 is SGHRS, CDR2 YFSETQ. This CDR3 has 15 residues. V lost 3 bases to trimming and J lost 3 bases; unmatched junction nucleotides: 3. CDR3: CASSWTGGDGNTIYF. As DNA, the CDR3 is TGCGCCAGCAGCTGGACAGGGGGGGATGGAAACACCATATATTTT.

This clone was recorded a few times. The chain is built from TRBV27 and TRBJ2-3, with TRBD1 identical over 8 bases. The CDR3 length is 16 residues. After removal of 5 bases from V and 4 bases from J, the junction contained 11 bases not matched to a gene. Germline V gene sequence: CDR1 MNHEY, CDR2 SMNVEV (reference sequence). The CDR3 sequence is CASSPYRGTAADTQYF. Written as DNA, the CDR3 is TGTGCCAGCAGTCCGTACAGGGGGACGGCGGCAGATACGCAGTATTTT.

CDR3 DNA: TGCGCCAGTATCCGACAGGTGGCAGATACGCAGTATTTT. It codes for CASIRQVADTQYF. The genes are TRBV10-2 and TRBJ2-3; D is possibly TRBD1 (6 bases). CDR3 length: 13 residues. CDR1 and CDR2 from the germline V gene are WSHSY and SAAADI. V lost 9 bases and J lost 4, with 14 bases in between.

This chain connects TRBV2 to TRBJ1-4; TRBD1 matches 9 bases. The V and J ends lost 5 bases and 7 bases, in that order; junction bases with no gene match: 11. Looked up from germline, CDR1 is SNHLY and CDR2 is FYNNEI. The CDR3 extends over 16 amino acids. CDR3: CASSTLRGTGPEKLFF. CDR3 nucleotides: TGTGCCAGCAGTACCCTCCGGGGGACAGGGCCTGAAAAACTGTTTTTT.

The chain employs TRBV7-6 and TRBJ2-5; TRBD2 matches at 13 bases. Looked up from germline, CDR1 is SGHVS and CDR2 is FNYEAQ. The CDR3 spans 18 residues. Trimming at V came to 0 bases and at J to 2 bases, leaving 6 bases not matched to a gene. The CDR3 nucleotides are TGTGCCAGCAGCTTAGCGGTGACTAGCGGGAGGCTACAAGAGACCCAGTACTTC. Protein sequence: CASSLAVTSGRLQETQYF.

This clone was recorded only once. The chain recombines TRBV5-1 with TRBJ2-3; 7 bases line up with TRBD1. Losses at the gene ends were 4 bases for V and 4 bases for J; bases not matched to a gene: 6. Germline V gives CDR1 SGHRS, CDR2 YFSETQ. The CDR3 is made up of 14 amino acids. CDR3: CASSVPTGSDTQYF. For the CDR3, the DNA is TGCGCCAGCAGCGTCCCGACAGGGTCAGATACGCAGTATTTT.

This clone was observed once. The gene calls are TRBV11-1 and TRBJ1-2; a weak D match, TRBD1 (6 bases). Trimming cost V 1 base and J 4 bases, with 10 bases left between them. The germline V gene has CDR1 SGHAT and CDR2 FQDESV (reference sequence). The CDR3 has 14 amino acids. The CDR3 region has the DNA TGTGCCAGCAGCTTAGGGCCGACAGGCTATGGCTACACCTTC. Residues: CASSLGPTGYGYTF.

This clone was detected only a few times. This sequence joins TRBV2 and TRBJ1-2; D call uncertain. Per germline, CDR1 SNHLY and CDR2 FYNNEI. The V gene lost 8 bases and the J gene lost 4 bases, with 11 bases spanning the gap. The CDR3 has 12 residues. CDR3 protein: CASPRRPYGYTF. The DNA of the CDR3 is TGTGCCAGCCCGCGGCGGCCCTATGGCTACACCTTC.

Concerning this clone itself: It may be a read error: a sequence one base away is much more abundant. The CDR3 region has the DNA TGTGCCAGTAGTGTGACAGGGAACACTGAAGCTTTCTTT. This sequence encodes CASSVTGNTEAFF. The rearrangement uses TRBV19 and TRBJ1-1; perhaps TRBD1 as D (6 bases). This CDR3 has 13 residues. V was cut by 5 bases and J by 1 base, with 8 bases left in between. Per germline, CDR1 LNHDA and CDR2 SQIVND (reference sequence).

The chain joins TRBV5-1 to TRBJ2-3, with D possibly matching TRBD2 (5 bases). This CDR3 has 14 amino acids. Trimming took off 3 bases at V and 6 bases at J, with 14 bases between the two ends. CDR1 is SGHRS, CDR2 YFSETQ, per germline. The CDR3 DNA follows: TGCGCCAGCAGCTCGGAACTACTAGTTGATACGCAGTATTTT. This codes for CASSSELLVDTQYF.

The chain has TRBV6-5 and TRBJ2-1, with 13 bases that match TRBD2. The CDR3 runs to 16 residues. The V and J ends lost 2 bases and 8 bases, in that order; junction bases with no gene match: 6. Germline V lookup: CDR1 MNHEY, CDR2 SVGAGI. CDR3 loop: CASSYTFGLAGDEQFF. DNA for the CDR3: TGTGCCAGCAGTTACACCTTCGGACTAGCGGGAGATGAGCAGTTCTTC.

This chain uses TRBV25-1 with TRBJ2-5, with 9 bases fitting TRBD1. Germline CDR1 MGHDK, CDR2 SYGVNS. The CDR3 length is 14 residues. The ends lost 6 bases at V and 4 bases at J; junction bases unmatched: 6. Here the CDR3 DNA reads TGTGCCAGCAGGGGAGGACAGGGGTTAGAGACCCAGTACTTC. This codes for CASRGGQGLETQYF. Looking up the rest from reference TRBV25-1 and TRBJ2-5 gives the full variable domain: EADIYQTPRYLVIGTGKKITLECSQTMGHDKMYWYQQDPGMELHLIHYSYGVNSTEKGDLSSESTVSRIRTEHFPLTLESARPSHTSQYLCASRGGQGLETQYFGPGTRLLVL.

The rearrangement links TRBV13 to TRBJ1-5; TRBD1 matches at 8 bases. The CDR3 extends over 16 amino acids. The germline gives CDR1 PRHDT, CDR2 FYEKMQ (reference sequence). J was trimmed by 2 bases and V by 5 bases; bases with no gene match: 8. CDR3 sequence reads: CASSLSGGAGNQPQHF. The CDR3 DNA reads as TGTGCCAGCAGCCTGTCAGGGGGCGCGGGCAATCAGCCCCAGCATTTT.

V gene TRBV5-4 combines with J gene TRBJ2-3; no clear D gene. Looked up from germline, CDR1 is SGHNT and CDR2 is YYREEE (reference sequence). V dropped 0 bases and J dropped 0 bases, with 11 bases sitting between them. CDR3 length equals 16 residues. As DNA, the CDR3 is TGTGCCAGCAGCTTGGCCGGGTCGTCTAGCACAGATACGCAGTATTTT. Residues: CASSLAGSSSTDTQYF.

This chain connects TRBV5-1 to TRBJ2-3; 10 bases align to TRBD2. This CDR3 spans 18 amino acids. Germline V gene sequence: CDR1 SGHRS, CDR2 YFSETQ. V lost 4 bases to trimming and J lost 0 bases; unmatched junction nucleotides: 11. The CDR3 region is CASSKIPPTSGSTDTQYF. CDR3 nucleotide sequence: TGCGCCAGCAGCAAAATCCCGCCGACTAGCGGGAGCACAGATACGCAGTATTTT. Drawing the rest from reference TRBV5-1 and TRBJ2-3, the complete variable domain is KAGVTQTPRYLIKTRGQQVTLSCSPISGHRSVSWYQQTPGQGLQFLFEYFSETQRNKGNFPGRFSGRQFSNSRSEMNVSTLELGDSALYLCASSKIPPTSGSTDTQYFGPGTRLTVL.

Only a few counts were recorded for this clone. The chain recombines TRBV7-9 with TRBJ2-5, with 7 positions matching TRBD1. The CDR3 contains 16 residues. The V gene's germline CDR1 is SEHNR and CDR2 FQNEAQ (reference sequence). Trimming cost V 5 bases and J 0 bases; bases outside gene matches: 9. The CDR3 loop reads CASSRYGTVNQETQYF. The DNA for the CDR3 is TGTGCCAGCAGCCGGTATGGGACAGTAAACCAAGAGACCCAGTACTTC.

The V call is TRBV28, the J call TRBJ1-5, with TRBD1 matching over 8 bases. Germline lookup yields CDR1 MDHEN and CDR2 SYDVKM. V shed 5 bases and J 15 bases; nucleotides not matched to a gene: 18. The CDR3 has 15 amino acids. The CDR3 coding sequence is TGTGCCAGCAGTCCAACGGGACAGGCCTCAGTGTTCGGGCATTTT. Its translation: CASSPTGQASVFGHF.